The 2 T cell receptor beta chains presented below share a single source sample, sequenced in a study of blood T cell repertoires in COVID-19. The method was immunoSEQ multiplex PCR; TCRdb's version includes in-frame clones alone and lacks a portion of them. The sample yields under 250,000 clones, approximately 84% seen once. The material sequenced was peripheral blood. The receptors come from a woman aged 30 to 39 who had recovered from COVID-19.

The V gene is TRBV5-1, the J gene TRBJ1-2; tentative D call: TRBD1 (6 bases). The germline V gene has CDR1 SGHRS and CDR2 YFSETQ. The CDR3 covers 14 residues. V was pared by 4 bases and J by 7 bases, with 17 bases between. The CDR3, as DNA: TGCGCCAGCAGCCCTTCGGGGGGGCTTCGTGGCTACACCTTC. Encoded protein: CASSPSGGLRGYTF.

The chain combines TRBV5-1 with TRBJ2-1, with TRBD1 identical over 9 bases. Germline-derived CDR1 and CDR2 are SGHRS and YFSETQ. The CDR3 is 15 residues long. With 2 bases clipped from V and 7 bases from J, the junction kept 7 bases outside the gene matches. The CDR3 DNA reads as TGCGCCAGCAGCTTTACAGGGGGCGGAGGGAATGAGCAGTTCTTC. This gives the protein CASSFTGGGGNEQFF. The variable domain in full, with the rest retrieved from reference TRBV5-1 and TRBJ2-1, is KAGVTQTPRYLIKTRGQQVTLSCSPISGHRSVSWYQQTPGQGLQFLFEYFSETQRNKGNFPGRFSGRQFSNSRSEMNVSTLELGDSALYLCASSFTGGGGNEQFFGPGTRLTVL.